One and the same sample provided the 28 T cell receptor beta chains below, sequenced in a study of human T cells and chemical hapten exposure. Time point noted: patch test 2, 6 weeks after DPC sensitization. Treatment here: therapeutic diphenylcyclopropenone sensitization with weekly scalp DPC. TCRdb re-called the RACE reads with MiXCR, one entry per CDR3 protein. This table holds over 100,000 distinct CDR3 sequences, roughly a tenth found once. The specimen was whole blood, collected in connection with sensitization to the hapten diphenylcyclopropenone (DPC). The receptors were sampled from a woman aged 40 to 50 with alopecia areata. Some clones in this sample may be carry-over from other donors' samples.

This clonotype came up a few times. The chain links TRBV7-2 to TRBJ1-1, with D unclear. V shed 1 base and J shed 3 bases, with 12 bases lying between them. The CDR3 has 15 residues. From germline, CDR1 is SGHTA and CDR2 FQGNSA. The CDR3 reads CASSLGYGRYTEAFF. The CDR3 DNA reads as TGTGCCAGCAGCTTAGGGTACGGGAGGTACACTGAAGCTTTCTTT.

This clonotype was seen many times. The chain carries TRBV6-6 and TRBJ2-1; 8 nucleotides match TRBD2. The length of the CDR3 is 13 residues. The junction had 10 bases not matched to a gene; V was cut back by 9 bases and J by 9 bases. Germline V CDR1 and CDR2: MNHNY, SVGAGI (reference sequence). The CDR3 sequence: CASRTSPPFEQFF. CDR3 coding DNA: TGTGCCAGTAGGACTAGCCCGCCTTTTGAGCAGTTCTTC.

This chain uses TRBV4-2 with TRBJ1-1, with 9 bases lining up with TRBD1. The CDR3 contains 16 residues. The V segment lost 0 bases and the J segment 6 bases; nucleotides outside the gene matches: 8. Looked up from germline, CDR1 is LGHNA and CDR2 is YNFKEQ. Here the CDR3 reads CASSQDRADRGAEAFF. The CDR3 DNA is TGTGCCAGCAGCCAAGATCGTGCGGACAGGGGAGCTGAAGCTTTCTTT.

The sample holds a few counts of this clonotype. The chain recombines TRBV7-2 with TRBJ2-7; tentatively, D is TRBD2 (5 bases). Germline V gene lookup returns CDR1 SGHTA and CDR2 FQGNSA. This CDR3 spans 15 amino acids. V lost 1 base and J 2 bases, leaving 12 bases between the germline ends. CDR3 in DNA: TGTGCCAGCAGCTTAGTGGGTAGCGAGCCCTACGAGCAGTACTTC. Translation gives CASSLVGSEPYEQYF.

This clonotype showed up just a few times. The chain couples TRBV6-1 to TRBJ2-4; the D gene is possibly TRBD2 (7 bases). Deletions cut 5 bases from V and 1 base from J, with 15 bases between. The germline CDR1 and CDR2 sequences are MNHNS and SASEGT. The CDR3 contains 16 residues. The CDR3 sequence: CASSPLGGLAKNIQYF. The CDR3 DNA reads TGTGCCAGCAGTCCCTTGGGGGGGCTGGCCAAAAACATTCAGTACTTC.

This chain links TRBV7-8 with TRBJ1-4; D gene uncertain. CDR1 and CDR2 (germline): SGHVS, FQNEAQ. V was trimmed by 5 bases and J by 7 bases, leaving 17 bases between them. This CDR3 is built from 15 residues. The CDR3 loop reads CASSPAGNFGEKLFF. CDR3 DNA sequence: TGTGCCAGCAGCCCAGCCGGGAATTTCGGTGAAAAACTGTTTTTT.

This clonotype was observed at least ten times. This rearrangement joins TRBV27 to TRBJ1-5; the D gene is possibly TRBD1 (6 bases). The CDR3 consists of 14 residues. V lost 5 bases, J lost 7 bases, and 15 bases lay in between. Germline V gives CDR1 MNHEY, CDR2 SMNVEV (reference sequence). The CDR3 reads CASSPFGGGQPQHF. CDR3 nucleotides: TGTGCCAGCAGTCCTTTTGGAGGGGGACAGCCCCAGCATTTT.

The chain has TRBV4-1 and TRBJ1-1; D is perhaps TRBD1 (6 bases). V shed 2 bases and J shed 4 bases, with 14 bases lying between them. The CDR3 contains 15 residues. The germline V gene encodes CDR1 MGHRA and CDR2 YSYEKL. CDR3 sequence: CASSQTYREVTEAFF. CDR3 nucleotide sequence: TGCGCCAGCAGCCAAACTTACAGGGAAGTCACTGAAGCTTTCTTT.

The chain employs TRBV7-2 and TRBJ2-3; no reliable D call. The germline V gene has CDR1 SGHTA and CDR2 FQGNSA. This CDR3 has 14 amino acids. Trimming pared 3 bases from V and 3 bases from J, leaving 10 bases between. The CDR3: CASSLGMWTDTQYF. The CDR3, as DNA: TGTGCCAGCAGCTTGGGTATGTGGACAGATACGCAGTATTTT.

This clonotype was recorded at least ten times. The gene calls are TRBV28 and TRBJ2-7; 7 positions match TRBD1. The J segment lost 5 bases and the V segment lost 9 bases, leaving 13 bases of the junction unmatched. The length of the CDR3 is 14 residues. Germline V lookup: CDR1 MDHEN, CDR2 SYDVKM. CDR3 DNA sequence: TGTGCCAGTGCGACAGGGCGAGATCTCCACGAGCAGTACTTC. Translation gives CASATGRDLHEQYF.

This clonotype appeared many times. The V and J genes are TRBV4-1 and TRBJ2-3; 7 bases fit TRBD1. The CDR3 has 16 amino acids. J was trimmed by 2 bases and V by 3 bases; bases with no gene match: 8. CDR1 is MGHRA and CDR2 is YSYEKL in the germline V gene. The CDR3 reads CASSQRAEGATDTQYF. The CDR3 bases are TGCGCCAGCAGCCAGAGAGCTGAGGGGGCCACAGATACGCAGTATTTT.

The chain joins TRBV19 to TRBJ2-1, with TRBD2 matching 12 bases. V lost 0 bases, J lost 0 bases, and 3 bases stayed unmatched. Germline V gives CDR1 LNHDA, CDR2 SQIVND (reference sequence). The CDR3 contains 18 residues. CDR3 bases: TGTGCCAGTAGTATAGATCTAGCGGGGGGGCCCTCCTACAATGAGCAGTTCTTC. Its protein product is CASSIDLAGGPSYNEQFF.

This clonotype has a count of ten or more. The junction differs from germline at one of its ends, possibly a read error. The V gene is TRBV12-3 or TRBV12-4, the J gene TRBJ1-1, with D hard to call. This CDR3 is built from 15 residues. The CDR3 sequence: CASSLIGVLNAEAFF. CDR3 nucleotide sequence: TGTGCCAGCAGTCTAATTGGGGTGTTGAACGCTGAAGCTTTCTTT.

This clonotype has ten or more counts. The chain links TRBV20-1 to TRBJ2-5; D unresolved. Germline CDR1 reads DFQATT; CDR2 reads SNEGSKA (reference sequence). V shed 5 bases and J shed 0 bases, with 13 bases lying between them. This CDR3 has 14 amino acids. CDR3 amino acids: CSAALGGYQETQYF. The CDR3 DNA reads TGCAGTGCTGCCCTGGGTGGATACCAAGAGACCCAGTACTTC.

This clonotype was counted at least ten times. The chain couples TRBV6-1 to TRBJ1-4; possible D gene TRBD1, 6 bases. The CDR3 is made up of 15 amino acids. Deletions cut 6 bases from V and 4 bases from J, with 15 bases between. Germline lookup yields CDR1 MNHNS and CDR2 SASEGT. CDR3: CASSEIRTVNEKLFF. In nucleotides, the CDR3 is TGTGCCAGCAGCGAAATCCGGACAGTTAATGAAAAACTGTTTTTT.

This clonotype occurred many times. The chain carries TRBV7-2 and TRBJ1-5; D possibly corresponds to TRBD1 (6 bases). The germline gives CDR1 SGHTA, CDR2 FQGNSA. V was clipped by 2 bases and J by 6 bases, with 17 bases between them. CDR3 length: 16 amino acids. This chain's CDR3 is CASSLNQGRLGQPQHF. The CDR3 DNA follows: TGTGCCAGCAGCTTAAATCAGGGGAGGCTTGGTCAGCCCCAGCATTTT.

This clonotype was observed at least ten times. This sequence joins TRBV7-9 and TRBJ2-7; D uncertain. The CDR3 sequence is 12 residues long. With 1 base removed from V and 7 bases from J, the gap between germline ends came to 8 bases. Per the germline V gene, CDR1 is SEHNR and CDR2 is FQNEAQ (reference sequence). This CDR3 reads CASSLVVQEQYF. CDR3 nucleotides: TGTGCCAGCAGCTTAGTTGTCCAAGAGCAGTACTTC.

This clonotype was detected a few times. For the CDR3, the DNA is TGTGCCAGCAGCCAGGCCGGGACAGGCCTCTCACCCCTCCACTTT. This codes for CASSQAGTGLSPLHF. The chain joins TRBV4-2 to TRBJ1-6, with TRBD1 matching over 8 bases. V dropped 3 bases and J dropped 10; count of bases not matched to a gene: 8. The CDR3 is 15 residues long. Per the germline V gene, CDR1 is LGHNA and CDR2 is YNFKEQ.

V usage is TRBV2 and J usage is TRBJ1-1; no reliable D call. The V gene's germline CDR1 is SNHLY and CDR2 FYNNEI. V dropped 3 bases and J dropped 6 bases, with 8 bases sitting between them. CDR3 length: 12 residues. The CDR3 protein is CASSEFGPEAFF. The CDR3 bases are TGTGCCAGCAGTGAGTTTGGGCCTGAAGCTTTCTTT.

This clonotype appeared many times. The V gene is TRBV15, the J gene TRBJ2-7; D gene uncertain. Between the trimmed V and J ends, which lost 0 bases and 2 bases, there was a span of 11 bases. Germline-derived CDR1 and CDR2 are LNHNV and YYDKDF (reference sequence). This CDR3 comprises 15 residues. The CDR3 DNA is TGTGCCACCAGCAGAGATCCGCCAGGCGCCTACGAGCAGTACTTC. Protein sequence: CATSRDPPGAYEQYF. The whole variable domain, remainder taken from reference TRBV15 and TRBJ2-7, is DAMVIQNPRYQVTQFGKPVTLSCSQTLNHNVMYWYQQKSSQAPKLLFHYYDKDFNNEADTPDNFQSRRPNTSFCFLDIRSPGLGDTAMYLCATSRDPPGAYEQYFGPGTRLTVT.

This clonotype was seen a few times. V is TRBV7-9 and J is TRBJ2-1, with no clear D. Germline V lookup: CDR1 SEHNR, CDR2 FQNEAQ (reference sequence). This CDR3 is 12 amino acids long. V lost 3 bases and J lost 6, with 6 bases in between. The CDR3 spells CASSFYSNEQFF. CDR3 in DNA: TGTGCCAGCAGCTTTTATAGCAATGAGCAGTTCTTC.

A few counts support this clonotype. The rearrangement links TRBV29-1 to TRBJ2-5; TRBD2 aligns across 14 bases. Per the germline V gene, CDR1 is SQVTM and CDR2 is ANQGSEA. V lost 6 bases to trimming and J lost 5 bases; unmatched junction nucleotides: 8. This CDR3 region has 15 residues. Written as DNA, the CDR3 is TGCAGCGTGGCGACTAGCGGGGGGGCCCGGGAGACCCAGTACTTC. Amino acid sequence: CSVATSGGARETQYF.

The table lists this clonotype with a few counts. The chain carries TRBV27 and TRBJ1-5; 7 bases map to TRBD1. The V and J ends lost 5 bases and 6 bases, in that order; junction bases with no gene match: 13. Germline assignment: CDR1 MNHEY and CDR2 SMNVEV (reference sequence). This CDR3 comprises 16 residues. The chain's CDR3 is CASSPTPTGASQPQHF. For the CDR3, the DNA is TGTGCCAGCAGTCCCACCCCTACAGGGGCCAGTCAGCCCCAGCATTTT.

CDR3 amino acids: CASSLGVNQETQYF. As DNA, the CDR3 is TGCGCCAGCAGCTTGGGGGTGAATCAAGAGACCCAGTACTTC. The chain couples TRBV5-1 to TRBJ2-5; D uncertain. Germline lookup yields CDR1 SGHRS and CDR2 YFSETQ. Trimming stripped 0 bases from V and 2 bases from J, with 8 bases between. The CDR3 contains 14 residues.

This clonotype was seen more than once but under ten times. Written as DNA, the CDR3 is TGTGCCAGCAGCCTCCGACAGGGCTATAATTCACCCCTCCACTTT. Translation gives CASSLRQGYNSPLHF. The rearrangement uses TRBV13 and TRBJ1-6; TRBD1 aligns across 7 bases. The CDR3 totals 15 residues. The V and J ends lost 5 bases and 3 bases, in that order; junction bases with no gene match: 4. Germline V gene data show CDR1 as PRHDT and CDR2 as FYEKMQ (reference sequence).

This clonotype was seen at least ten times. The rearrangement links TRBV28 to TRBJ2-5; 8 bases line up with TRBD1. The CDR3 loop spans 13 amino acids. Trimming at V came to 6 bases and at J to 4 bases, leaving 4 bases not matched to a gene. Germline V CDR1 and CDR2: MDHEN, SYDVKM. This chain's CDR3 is CASSSDRGETQYF. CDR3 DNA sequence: TGTGCCAGCAGCTCTGACAGGGGAGAGACCCAGTACTTC.

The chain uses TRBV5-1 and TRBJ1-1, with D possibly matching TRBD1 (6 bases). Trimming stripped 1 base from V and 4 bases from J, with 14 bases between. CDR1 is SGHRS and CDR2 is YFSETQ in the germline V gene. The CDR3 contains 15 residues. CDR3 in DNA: TGCGCCAGCAGCTTGAATCGGGGGCAGGGCACTGAAGCTTTCTTT. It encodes CASSLNRGQGTEAFF.

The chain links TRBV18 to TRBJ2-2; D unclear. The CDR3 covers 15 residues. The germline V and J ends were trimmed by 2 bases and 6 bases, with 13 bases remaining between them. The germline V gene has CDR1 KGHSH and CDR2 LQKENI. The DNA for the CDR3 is TGTGCCAGCTCACCATCCTTTAGCTTTTCCGGGGAGCTGTTTTTT. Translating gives CASSPSFSFSGELFF.